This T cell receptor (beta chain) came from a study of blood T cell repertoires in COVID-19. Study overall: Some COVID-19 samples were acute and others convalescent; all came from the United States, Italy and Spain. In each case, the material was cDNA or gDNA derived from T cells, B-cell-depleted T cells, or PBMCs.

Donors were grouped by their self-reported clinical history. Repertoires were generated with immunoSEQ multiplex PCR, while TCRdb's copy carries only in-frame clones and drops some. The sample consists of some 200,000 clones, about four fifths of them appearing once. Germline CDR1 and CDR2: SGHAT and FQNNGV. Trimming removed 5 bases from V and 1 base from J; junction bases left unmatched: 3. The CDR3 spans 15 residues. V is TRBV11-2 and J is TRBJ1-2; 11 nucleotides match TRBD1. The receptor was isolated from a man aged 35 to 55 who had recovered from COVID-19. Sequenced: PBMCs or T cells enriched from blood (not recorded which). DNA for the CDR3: TGTGCCAGCAGCCTCGGGACAGGGGGTAACTATGGCTACACCTTC. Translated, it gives CASSLGTGGNYGYTF.